The 15 T cell receptor beta chains presented below share a single source sample, sequenced in a study of T cell responses to AZD1222 COVID-19 vaccine. The protocol was immunoSEQ multiplex PCR, while the TCRdb copy is restricted to in-frame clones and leaves out a portion. The sample has about 120,000 clones; around 87% are singletons. Sequences were derived from peripheral blood, sampled 28 days after the second AZD1222 dose. The receptors were sampled from an adult who received the AZD1222 COVID-19 vaccine.

The chain joins TRBV5-1 to TRBJ2-1; TRBD2 agrees at 10 bases. The CDR3 contains 17 residues. V shed 1 base, J shed 8 bases, and the junction held 12 bases outside the gene matches. Germline CDR1 and CDR2: SGHRS and YFSETQ. CDR3 sequence: CASSLNLAGGGGDEQFF. CDR3 nucleotides: TGCGCCAGCAGCTTGAACTTAGCGGGGGGCGGTGGGGATGAGCAGTTCTTC.

This clone turned up a few times. The gene calls are TRBV7-8 and TRBJ1-5; perhaps TRBD1 as D (5 bases). Trimming stripped 3 bases from V and 5 bases from J, with 11 bases between. The length of the CDR3 is 14 residues. Germline V gene data show CDR1 as SGHVS and CDR2 as FQNEAQ. CDR3 sequence: CASSFGGWDQPQHF. CDR3 nucleotides: TGTGCCAGCAGCTTTGGGGGGTGGGATCAGCCCCAGCATTTT.

J is TRBJ1-2 and V is TRBV5-8, with TRBD1 as a possible D gene (6 bases). Deletions cut 5 bases from V and 8 bases from J, with 16 bases between. Per the germline V gene, CDR1 is SGHTS and CDR2 is YDEGEE. The length of the CDR3 is 13 residues. CDR3 loop: CASSRGSGAGYTF. CDR3 nucleotide sequence: TGTGCCAGCAGTCGCGGATCAGGGGCGGGCTACACCTTC.

On this clone itself: The same CDR3 also results from other DNA sequences found in this sample. The rearrangement links TRBV5-1 to TRBJ1-2; D gene ambiguous. Between the trimmed V and J ends, which lost 0 bases and 3 bases, there was a span of 6 bases. Germline assignment: CDR1 SGHRS and CDR2 YFSETQ. The CDR3 totals 13 residues. The CDR3 nucleotides are TGCGCCAGCAGCTTGGCTGGGGACTATGGCTACACCTTC. It specifies CASSLAGDYGYTF.

This chain connects TRBV9 to TRBJ2-1; possibly TRBD2 for D (5 bases). This CDR3 comprises 16 residues. Germline V gene data show CDR1 as SGDLS and CDR2 as YYNGEE. The germline V and J ends were trimmed by 4 bases and 8 bases, with 22 bases remaining between them. CDR3 residues: CASSMSGLANPHEQFF. The CDR3, as DNA: TGTGCCAGCAGCATGTCTGGGCTAGCTAATCCACATGAGCAGTTCTTC.

This clone was observed a handful of times. The rearrangement uses TRBV11-3 and TRBJ2-5; D may be TRBD1 (6 bases). V was pared by 4 bases and J by 2 bases, with 14 bases between. The CDR3 sequence is 15 residues long. Germline V gene data show CDR1 as SGHNT and CDR2 as YENEEA. Here the CDR3 DNA reads TGTGCCAGCAGCTCCTCGGGCAGGGGTCAAGAGACCCAGTACTTC. Translation gives CASSSSGRGQETQYF.

This chain joins TRBV6-6 and TRBJ2-1; D might be TRBD2 (6 bases). Germline V lookup: CDR1 MNHNY, CDR2 SVGAGI (reference sequence). V was trimmed by 1 base and J by 7 bases, leaving 8 bases between them. The CDR3 runs to 13 residues. In DNA form, the CDR3 reads TGTGCCAGCAGTTACTGGGAGGTAAATGAGCAGTTCTTC. Its protein product is CASSYWEVNEQFF.

The CDR3 is CASSVGSSGLYGGQFF. CDR3 DNA sequence: TGTGCCAGCAGCGTAGGGTCTAGCGGGCTTTACGGGGGGCAGTTCTTC. The chain has TRBV9 and TRBJ2-1, with 8 bases aligning to TRBD2. The germline gives CDR1 SGDLS, CDR2 YYNGEE. The CDR3 totals 16 residues. J lost 12 bases, V lost 0 bases, and 14 bases had no gene match.

The chain links TRBV20-1 to TRBJ1-2; D unresolved. This CDR3 comprises 14 residues. Trimming removed 3 bases from V and 6 bases from J, with 17 bases in between. From germline, CDR1 is DFQATT and CDR2 SNEGSKA (reference sequence). The CDR3 nucleotides read TGCAGTGCTAGTCCAGACGGAGAAAGTAATGGCTACACCTTC. It yields the protein CSASPDGESNGYTF.

The chain recombines TRBV5-1 with TRBJ2-2; D is ambiguous. Germline V gene sequence: CDR1 SGHRS, CDR2 YFSETQ. Trimming left V 4 bases short and J 6 bases short, with 10 bases between. The CDR3 covers 13 residues. The CDR3 nucleotides are TGCGCCAGCAGCCAAGTAGTCTCCGGGGAGCTGTTTTTT. Encoded protein: CASSQVVSGELFF. Combining the CDR3 with reference TRBV5-1 and TRBJ2-2 gives the whole variable domain KAGVTQTPRYLIKTRGQQVTLSCSPISGHRSVSWYQQTPGQGLQFLFEYFSETQRNKGNFPGRFSGRQFSNSRSEMNVSTLELGDSALYLCASSQVVSGELFFGEGSRLTVL.

This clone was counted only a few times. This chain links TRBV29-1 with TRBJ1-1; 9 bases line up with TRBD1. The CDR3 length is 14 residues. CDR1 SQVTM and CDR2 ANQGSEA come from the germline V gene. After removal of 3 bases from V and 4 bases from J, the junction contained 6 bases not matched to a gene. Written as DNA, the CDR3 is TGCAGCGTTGAGACACAGGGGGCCTCCACTGAAGCTTTCTTT. Translated, it gives CSVETQGASTEAFF.

The table lists this clone with a count of one. The chain has TRBV4-1 and TRBJ2-7; D possibly corresponds to TRBD1 (5 bases). The V gene lost 1 base and the J gene lost 3 bases, with 7 bases spanning the gap. Germline V gene data show CDR1 as MGHRA and CDR2 as YSYEKL. The CDR3 spans 13 residues. The CDR3 reads CASSQGRDYEQYF. CDR3 DNA: TGCGCCAGCAGCCAAGGCAGGGACTACGAGCAGTACTTC.

The rearrangement joins TRBV7-8 to TRBJ1-2; 8 nucleotides agree with TRBD1. Germline CDR1 reads SGHVS; CDR2 reads FQNEAQ. The CDR3 consists of 14 residues. The ends lost 2 bases at V and 7 bases at J; junction bases unmatched: 6. CDR3 in amino acids: CASSLTRGRFGYTF. CDR3 nucleotides: TGTGCCAGCAGCTTAACCAGGGGGCGTTTTGGCTACACCTTC.

The V and J genes are TRBV11-1 and TRBJ2-1; 11 bases agree with TRBD1. CDR3 length equals 16 residues. Germline lookup yields CDR1 SGHAT and CDR2 FQDESV (reference sequence). J lost 4 bases, V lost 5 bases, and 7 bases had no gene match. The CDR3 reads CASSRRTGGIYNEQFF. The DNA of the CDR3 is TGTGCCAGCAGCCGACGGACAGGGGGCATTTACAATGAGCAGTTCTTC.

The V and J genes are TRBV5-1 and TRBJ2-3; a weak D match, TRBD2 (5 bases). V lost 4 bases, J lost 0 bases, and 12 bases lay in between. This CDR3 is 15 amino acids long. Germline V gene data show CDR1 as SGHRS and CDR2 as YFSETQ. CDR3 coding DNA: TGCGCCAGCAGCCCACTAGATTTTAGCACAGATACGCAGTATTTT. Protein sequence: CASSPLDFSTDTQYF.